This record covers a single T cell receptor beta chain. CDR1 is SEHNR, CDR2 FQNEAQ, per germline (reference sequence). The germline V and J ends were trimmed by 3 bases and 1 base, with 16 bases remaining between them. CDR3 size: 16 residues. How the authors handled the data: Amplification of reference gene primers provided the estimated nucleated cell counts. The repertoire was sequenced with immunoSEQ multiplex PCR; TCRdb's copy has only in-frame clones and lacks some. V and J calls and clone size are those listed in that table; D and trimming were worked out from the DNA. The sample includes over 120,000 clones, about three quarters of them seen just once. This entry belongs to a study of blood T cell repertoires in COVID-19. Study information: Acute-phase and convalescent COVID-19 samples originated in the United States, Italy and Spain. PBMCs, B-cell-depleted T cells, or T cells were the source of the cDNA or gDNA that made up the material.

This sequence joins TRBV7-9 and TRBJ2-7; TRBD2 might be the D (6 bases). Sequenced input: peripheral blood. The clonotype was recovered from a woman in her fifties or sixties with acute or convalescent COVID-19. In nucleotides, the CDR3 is TGTGCCAGCAGCTTCGTTAGTGCGGGAAGGTCCTACGAGCAGTACTTC. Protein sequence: CASSFVSAGRSYEQYF.